Detailed here is one T cell receptor beta chain. Profiled with immunoSEQ multiplex PCR; TCRdb holds only in-frame clones, not every one. Among 26,000 or so clones, 90% to 95% were seen once, and the ten largest hold approximately 12%. The CDR3 has 14 residues. V trimming: 4 bases; J trimming: 3 bases; junction bases outside the gene matches: 2. The germline V gene encodes CDR1 MNHEY and CDR2 SVGEGT. The data were taken from a study of control samples from healthy donors and cancer patients. This chain joins TRBV6-2 or TRBV6-3 and TRBJ1-1; TRBD1 aligns across 10 bases. The receptor was isolated from a man aged 50-59 years with lung cancer. Sequencing was performed on PBMCs. CDR3 residues: CASSFGQGDTEAFF. The DNA for the CDR3 is TGTGCCAGCAGTTTTGGACAGGGGGACACTGAAGCTTTCTTT.